This T cell receptor beta chain came from a study of blood T cell repertoires in COVID-19. Across the study: Material from acute and convalescent COVID-19 was sourced from the United States, Italy and Spain.

As processed by the authors: How many nucleated cells were present was estimated from reference gene primer amplification. TCRdb's table, derived via immunoSEQ multiplex PCR, lists solely in-frame clones and lacks some. Clone size and the V and J calls come from that table; the DNA yielded D and trimming. The sample has some 250,000 clones, around four fifths seen once. The junction had 6 bases not matched to a gene; V was cut back by 4 bases and J by 4 bases. The CDR3 contains 14 residues. CDR1 is SGHRS and CDR2 is YFSETQ in the germline V gene. The sample comprised peripheral blood. The source of this sequence is a middle-aged man with acute or convalescent COVID-19. V gene TRBV5-1 combines with J gene TRBJ1-2, with 8 bases lining up with TRBD1. CDR3 protein: CASSGGQVGYGYTF. In DNA, the CDR3 is TGCGCCAGCAGCGGGGGACAGGTCGGCTATGGCTACACCTTC.